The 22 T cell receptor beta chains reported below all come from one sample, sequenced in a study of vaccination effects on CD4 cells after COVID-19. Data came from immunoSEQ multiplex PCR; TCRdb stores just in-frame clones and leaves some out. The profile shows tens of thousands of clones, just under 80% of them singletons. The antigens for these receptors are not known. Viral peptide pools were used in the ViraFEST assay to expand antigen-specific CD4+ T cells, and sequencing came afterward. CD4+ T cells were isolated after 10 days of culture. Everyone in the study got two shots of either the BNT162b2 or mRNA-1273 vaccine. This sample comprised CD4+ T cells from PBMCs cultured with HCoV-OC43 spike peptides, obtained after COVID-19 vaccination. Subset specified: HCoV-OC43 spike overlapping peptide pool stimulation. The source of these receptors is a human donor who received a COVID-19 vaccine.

The CDR3 is CASSPDRGSYNEQFF. The DNA for the CDR3 is TGTGCCAGCAGCCCCGACAGGGGGTCCTACAATGAGCAGTTCTTC. The chain is built from TRBV7-2 and TRBJ2-1, with 9 bases aligning to TRBD1. CDR1 SGHTA and CDR2 FQGNSA come from the germline V gene. This CDR3 is 15 amino acids long. Losses at the gene ends were 5 bases for V and 1 base for J; bases not matched to a gene: 3.

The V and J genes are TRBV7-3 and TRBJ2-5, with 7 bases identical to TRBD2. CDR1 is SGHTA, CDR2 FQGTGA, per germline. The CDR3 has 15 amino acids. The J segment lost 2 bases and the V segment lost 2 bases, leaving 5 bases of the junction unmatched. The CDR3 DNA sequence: TGTGCCAGCAGCTTAGGGCTAGCGGCACAAGAGACCCAGTACTTC. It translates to CASSLGLAAQETQYF.

CDR3 in DNA: TGTGCCAGCAGCCAAAACAGCTATTCCTCACCCCTCCACTTT. Protein sequence: CASSQNSYSSPLHF. The chain uses TRBV3-1 (or the pseudogene TRBV3-2) and TRBJ1-6; D is undetermined. Germline CDR1 reads LGHDT; CDR2 reads YNNKEL (reference sequence). This CDR3 contains 14 residues. V lost 2 bases and J 10 bases, leaving 12 bases between the germline ends.

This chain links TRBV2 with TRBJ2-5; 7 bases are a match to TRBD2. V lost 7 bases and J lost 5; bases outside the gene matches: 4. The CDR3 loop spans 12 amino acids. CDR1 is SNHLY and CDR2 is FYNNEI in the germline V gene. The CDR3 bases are TGTGCCAGCATTCTGGGGGGGGAGACCCAGTACTTC. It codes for CASILGGETQYF.

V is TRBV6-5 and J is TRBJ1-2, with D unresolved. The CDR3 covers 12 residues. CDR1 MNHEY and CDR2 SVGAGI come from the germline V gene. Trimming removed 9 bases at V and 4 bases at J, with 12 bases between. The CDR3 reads CASRATFYGYTF. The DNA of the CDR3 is TGTGCCAGTAGGGCTACTTTCTATGGCTACACCTTC.

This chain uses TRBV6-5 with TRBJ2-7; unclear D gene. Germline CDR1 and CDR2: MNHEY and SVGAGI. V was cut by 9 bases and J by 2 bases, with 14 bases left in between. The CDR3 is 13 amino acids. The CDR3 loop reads CARPWWAAYEQYV. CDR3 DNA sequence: TGTGCCAGGCCTTGGTGGGCGGCCTACGAGCAGTACGTC.

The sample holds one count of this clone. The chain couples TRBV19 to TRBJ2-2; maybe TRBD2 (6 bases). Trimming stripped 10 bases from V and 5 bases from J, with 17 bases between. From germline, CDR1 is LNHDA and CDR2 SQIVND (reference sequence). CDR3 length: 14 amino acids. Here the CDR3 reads CAIFWGVRTGELFF. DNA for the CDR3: TGTGCCATTTTTTGGGGGGTAAGAACCGGGGAGCTGTTTTTT.

CDR3 DNA sequence: TGTGCCAGCAGCTTAAGCCGAGGAGAGACCCAGTACTTC. Its protein is CASSLSRGETQYF. The V and J genes are TRBV11-3 and TRBJ2-5; D ambiguous. The V gene's germline CDR1 is SGHNT and CDR2 YENEEA. The V end lost 2 bases, the J end lost 4 bases, and 8 bases lay between the germline ends. The CDR3 contains 13 residues.

CDR3 sequence: CAWEPPWGGGETQYF. The CDR3 nucleotides are TGTGCCTGGGAGCCCCCATGGGGGGGCGGGGAGACCCAGTACTTC. The chain recombines TRBV30 with TRBJ2-5; possible D gene TRBD2, 7 bases. This CDR3 spans 15 amino acids. Germline-derived CDR1 and CDR2 are GTSNPN and SVGIG (reference sequence). Trimming removed 5 bases from V and 5 bases from J, with 21 bases in between.

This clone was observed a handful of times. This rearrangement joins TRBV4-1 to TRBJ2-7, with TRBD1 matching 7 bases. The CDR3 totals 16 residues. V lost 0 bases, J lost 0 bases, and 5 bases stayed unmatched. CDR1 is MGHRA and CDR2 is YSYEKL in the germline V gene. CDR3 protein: CASSQEWGQSSYEQYV. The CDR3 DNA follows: TGCGCCAGCAGCCAAGAATGGGGACAGAGCTCCTACGAGCAGTACGTC.

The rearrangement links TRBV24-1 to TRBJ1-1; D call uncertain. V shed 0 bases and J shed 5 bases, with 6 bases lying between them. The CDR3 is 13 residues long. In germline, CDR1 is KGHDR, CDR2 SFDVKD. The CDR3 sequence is CATSDLGWTEAFF. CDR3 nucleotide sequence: TGTGCCACCAGTGATTTGGGTTGGACTGAAGCTTTCTTT.

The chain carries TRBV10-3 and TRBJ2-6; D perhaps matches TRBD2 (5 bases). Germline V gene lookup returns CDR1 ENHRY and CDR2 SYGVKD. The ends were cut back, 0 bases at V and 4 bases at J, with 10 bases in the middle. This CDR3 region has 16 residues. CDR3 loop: CAISESYGKGANVLTF. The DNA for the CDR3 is TGTGCCATCAGTGAGTCTTACGGGAAAGGGGCCAACGTCCTGACTTTC.

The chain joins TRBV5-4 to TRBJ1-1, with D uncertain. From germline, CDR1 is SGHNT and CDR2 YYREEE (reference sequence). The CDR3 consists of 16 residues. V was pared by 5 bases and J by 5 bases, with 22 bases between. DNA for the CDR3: TGTGCCAGCAGACCATTGGACTCCCTAAAGCAAACTGAAGCTTTCTTT. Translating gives CASRPLDSLKQTEAFF.

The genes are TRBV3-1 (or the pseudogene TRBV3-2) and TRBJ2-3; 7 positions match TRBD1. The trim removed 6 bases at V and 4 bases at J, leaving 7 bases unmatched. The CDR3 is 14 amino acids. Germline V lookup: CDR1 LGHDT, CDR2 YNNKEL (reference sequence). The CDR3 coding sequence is TGTGCCAGCAGTCCAGGGGGTCAGTCAGATACGCAGTATTTT. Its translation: CASSPGGQSDTQYF.

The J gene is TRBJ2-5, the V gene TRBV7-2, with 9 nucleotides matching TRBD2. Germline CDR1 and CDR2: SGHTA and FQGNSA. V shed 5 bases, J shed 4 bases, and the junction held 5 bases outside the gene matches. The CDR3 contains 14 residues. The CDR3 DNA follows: TGTGCCAGCAGCGGCGGGGGGGGCGGAGAGACCCAGTACTTC. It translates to CASSGGGGGETQYF. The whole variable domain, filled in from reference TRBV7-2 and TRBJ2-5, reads GAGVSQSPSNKVTEKGKDVELRCDPISGHTALYWYRQSLGQGLEFLIYFQGNSAPDKSGLPSDRFSAERTGGSVSTLTIQRTQQEDSAVYLCASSGGGGGETQYFGPGTRLLVL.

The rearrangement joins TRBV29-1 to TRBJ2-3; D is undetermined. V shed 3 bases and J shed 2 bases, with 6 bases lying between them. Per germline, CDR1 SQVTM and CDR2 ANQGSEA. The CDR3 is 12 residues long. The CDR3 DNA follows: TGCAGCGTTGACACCAACACAGATACGCAGTATTTT. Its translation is CSVDTNTDTQYF.

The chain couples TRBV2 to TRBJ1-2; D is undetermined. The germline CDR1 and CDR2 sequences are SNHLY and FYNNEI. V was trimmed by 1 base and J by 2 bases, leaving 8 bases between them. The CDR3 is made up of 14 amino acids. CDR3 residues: CASSEVGLNYGYTF. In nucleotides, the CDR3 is TGTGCCAGCAGTGAAGTCGGACTCAACTATGGCTACACCTTC. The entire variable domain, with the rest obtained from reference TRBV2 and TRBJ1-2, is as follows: EPEVTQTPSHQVTQMGQEVILRCVPISNHLYFYWYRQILGQKVEFLVSFYNNEISEKSEIFDDQFSVERPDGSNFTLKIRSTKLEDSAMYFCASSEVGLNYGYTFGSGTRLTVV.

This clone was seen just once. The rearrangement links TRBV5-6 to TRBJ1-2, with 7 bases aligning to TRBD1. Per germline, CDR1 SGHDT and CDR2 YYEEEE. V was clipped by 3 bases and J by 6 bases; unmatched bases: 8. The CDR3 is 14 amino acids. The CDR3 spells CASSSRDRVHGYTF. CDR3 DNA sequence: TGTGCCAGCAGCTCCCGAGACAGGGTGCATGGCTACACCTTC.

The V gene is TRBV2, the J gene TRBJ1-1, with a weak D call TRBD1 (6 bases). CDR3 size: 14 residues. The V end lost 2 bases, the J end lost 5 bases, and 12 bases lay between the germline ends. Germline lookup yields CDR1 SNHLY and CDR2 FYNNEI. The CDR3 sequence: CASSELTGETEAFF. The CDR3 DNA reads TGTGCCAGCAGTGAATTGACAGGTGAGACTGAAGCTTTCTTT.

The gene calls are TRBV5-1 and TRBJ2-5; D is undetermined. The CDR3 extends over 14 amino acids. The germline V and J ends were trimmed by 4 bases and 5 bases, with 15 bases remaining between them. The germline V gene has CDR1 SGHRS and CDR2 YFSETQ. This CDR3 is CASSTLEPRETQYF. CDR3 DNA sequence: TGCGCCAGCAGCACCTTGGAGCCTCGGGAGACCCAGTACTTC.

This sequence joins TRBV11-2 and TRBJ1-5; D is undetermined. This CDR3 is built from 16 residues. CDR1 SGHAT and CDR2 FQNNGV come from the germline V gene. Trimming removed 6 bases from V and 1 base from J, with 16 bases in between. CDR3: CASRKEVGGSNQPQHF. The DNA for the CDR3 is TGTGCCAGCAGAAAAGAGGTGGGTGGGAGCAATCAGCCCCAGCATTTT.

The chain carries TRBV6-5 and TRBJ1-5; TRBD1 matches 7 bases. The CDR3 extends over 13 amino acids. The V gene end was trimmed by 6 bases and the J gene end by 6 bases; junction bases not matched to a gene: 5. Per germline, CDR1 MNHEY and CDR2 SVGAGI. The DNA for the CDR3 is TGTGCCAGCAGCAGACAGGGAACTCAGCCCCAGCATTTT. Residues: CASSRQGTQPQHF.